This section outlines one T cell receptor beta chain sequence together with its context. Antigen: not known. The junction differs from germline at one of its ends, possibly a read error. Profiling relied on immunoSEQ multiplex PCR, and the TCRdb table lists in-frame clones only, not all of them. The sample consists of about 130,000 clones, about nine tenths of them appearing once. This CDR3 region has 16 residues. From germline, CDR1 is LGHNT and CDR2 FRNRAP. The entry originates in a study of T cell responses to AZD1222 COVID-19 vaccine. The study, taken as a whole, reports: At study baseline, merely a handful of AZD1222 recipients were seropositive.

The genes are TRBV12-5 and TRBJ1-3, with 11 bases identical to TRBD1. The sample consisted of peripheral blood, taken on day 0 of AZD1222 vaccination. This TCR came from an adult in good health. The CDR3, as DNA: TGTGCTAGTGGCTTGGACAGGGGGCTCTCCGGAAACACCATATATTTT. It codes for CASGLDRGLSGNTIYF.